This T cell receptor (beta chain) appears in the sequencing data of a study of T cell responses to AZD1222 COVID-19 vaccine. Regarding the study as a whole: Baseline serostatus was positive in only six AZD1222 recipients. Nearly half of spike-specific TCRs reportedly go after variant regions that carry no mutations. Breadth and depth of Spike-specific TCRs rose after two AZD1222 doses. Donors, mostly white British, included more females; clonal diversity was possibly underestimated.

Trimming took 3 bases from V and 6 from J; bases not matched to a gene: 6. CDR1 and CDR2 from the germline V gene are MGHRA and YSYEKL. The CDR3 is made up of 15 amino acids. The method was immunoSEQ multiplex PCR; TCRdb's version includes in-frame clones alone and lacks a portion of them. The table lists fewer than 150,000 clones, roughly 88% of them singletons, with roughly 3% in the top ten. This clone was seen more than once but under ten times. Its specificity is not known. The V gene is TRBV4-1, the J gene TRBJ2-1, with TRBD2 matching 9 bases. The sequenced sample was peripheral blood, obtained on day 0 of AZD1222 vaccination. This receptor was identified in an adult in good health. The CDR3 sequence: CASSQSGTSINEQFF. The CDR3 coding sequence is TGCGCCAGCAGCCAGTCCGGGACTAGCATCAATGAGCAGTTCTTC.